This T cell receptor beta chain stems from a study of cytomegalovirus exposure and HLA in healthy donors. The PCR employed 60 Vbeta primers together with 13 Jbeta primers. Using immunoSEQ multiplex PCR, the repertoire was profiled, and TCRdb retains in-frame clones only, with some absent. The sample holds approximately 190,000 clones; 65% to 85% are singletons and the top ten take 3.8%. CDR3 length: 17 residues. The germline V gene encodes CDR1 LGHNA and CDR2 YSLEER. Trimming at V came to 0 bases and at J to 11 bases, leaving 10 bases not matched to a gene. The chain recombines TRBV4-3 with TRBJ2-3, with 14 bases matching TRBD2. The clonotype was recovered from a man over 45 in good health and CMV-seronegative. Specimen: PBMCs. For the CDR3, the DNA is TGCGCCAGCAGCCAAGAGGGTGGAGGACTAGCGGGGGGAAAGCAGTATTTT. It specifies CASSQEGGGLAGGKQYF.